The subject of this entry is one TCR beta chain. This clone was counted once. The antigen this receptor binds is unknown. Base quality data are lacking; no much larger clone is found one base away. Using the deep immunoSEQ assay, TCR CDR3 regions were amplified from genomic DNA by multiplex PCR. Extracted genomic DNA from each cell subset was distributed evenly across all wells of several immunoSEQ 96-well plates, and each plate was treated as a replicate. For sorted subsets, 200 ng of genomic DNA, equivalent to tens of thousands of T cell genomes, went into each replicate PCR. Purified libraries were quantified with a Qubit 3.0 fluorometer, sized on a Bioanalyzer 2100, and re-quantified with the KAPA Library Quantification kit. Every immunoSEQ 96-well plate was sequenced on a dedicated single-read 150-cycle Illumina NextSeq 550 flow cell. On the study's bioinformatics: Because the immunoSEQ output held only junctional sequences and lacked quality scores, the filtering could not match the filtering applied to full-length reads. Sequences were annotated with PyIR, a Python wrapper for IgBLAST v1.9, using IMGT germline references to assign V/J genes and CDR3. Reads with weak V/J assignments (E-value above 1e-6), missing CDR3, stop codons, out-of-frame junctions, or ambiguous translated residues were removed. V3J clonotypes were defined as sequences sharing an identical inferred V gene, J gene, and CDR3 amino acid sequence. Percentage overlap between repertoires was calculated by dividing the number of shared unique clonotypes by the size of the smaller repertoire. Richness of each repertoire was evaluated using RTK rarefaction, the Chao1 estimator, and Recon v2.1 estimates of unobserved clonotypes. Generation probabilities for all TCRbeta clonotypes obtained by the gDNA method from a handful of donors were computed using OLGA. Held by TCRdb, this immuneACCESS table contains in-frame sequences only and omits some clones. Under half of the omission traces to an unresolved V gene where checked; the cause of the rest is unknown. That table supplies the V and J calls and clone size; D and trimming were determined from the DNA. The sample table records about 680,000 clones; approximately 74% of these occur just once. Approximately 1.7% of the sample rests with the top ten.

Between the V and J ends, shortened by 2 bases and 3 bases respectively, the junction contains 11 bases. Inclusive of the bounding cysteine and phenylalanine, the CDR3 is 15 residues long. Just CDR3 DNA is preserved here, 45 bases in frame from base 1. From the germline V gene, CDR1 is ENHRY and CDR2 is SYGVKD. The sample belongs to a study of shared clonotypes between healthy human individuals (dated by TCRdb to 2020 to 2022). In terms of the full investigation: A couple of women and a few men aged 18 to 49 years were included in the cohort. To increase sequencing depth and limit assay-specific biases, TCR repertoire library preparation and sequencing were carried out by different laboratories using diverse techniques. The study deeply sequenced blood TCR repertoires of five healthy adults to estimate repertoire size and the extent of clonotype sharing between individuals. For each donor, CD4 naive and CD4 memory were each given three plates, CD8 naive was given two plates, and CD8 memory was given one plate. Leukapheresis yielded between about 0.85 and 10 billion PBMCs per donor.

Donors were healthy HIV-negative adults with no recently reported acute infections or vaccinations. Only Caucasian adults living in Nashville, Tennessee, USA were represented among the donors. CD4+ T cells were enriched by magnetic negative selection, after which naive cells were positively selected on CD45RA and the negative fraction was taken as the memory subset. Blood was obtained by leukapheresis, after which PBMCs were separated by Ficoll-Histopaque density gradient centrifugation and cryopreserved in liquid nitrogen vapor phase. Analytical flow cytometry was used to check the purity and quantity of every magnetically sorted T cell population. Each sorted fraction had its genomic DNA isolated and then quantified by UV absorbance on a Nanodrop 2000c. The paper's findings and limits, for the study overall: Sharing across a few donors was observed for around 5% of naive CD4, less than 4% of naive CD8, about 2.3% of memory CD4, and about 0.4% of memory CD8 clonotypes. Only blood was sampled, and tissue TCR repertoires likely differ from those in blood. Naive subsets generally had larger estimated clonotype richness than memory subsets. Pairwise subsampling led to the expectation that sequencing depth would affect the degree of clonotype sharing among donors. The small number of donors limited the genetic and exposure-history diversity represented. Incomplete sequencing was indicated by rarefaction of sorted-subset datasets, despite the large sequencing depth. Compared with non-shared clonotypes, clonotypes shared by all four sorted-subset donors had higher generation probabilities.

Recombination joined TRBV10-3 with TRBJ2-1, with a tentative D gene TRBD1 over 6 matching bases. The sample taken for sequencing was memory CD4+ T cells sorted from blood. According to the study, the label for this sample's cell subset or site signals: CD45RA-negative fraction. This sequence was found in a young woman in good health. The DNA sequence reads TGTGCCATCAGTGAGGGACAGAACCTCTACAATGAGCAGTTCTTC. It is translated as CAISEGQNLYNEQFF.